This T cell receptor beta chain stems from a study of blood T cell repertoires in COVID-19. This clone has more than one count but fewer than ten. Source study methods: By means of reference gene primer amplification, nucleated cell counts were estimated. The method was immunoSEQ multiplex PCR; TCRdb's version includes in-frame clones alone and lacks a portion of them. That table furnishes V, J and clone size, whereas the DNA furnished D and trimming. Seen here are 250,000 or so clones, around 90% observed once, and the top ten hold roughly 4.3%. Sequencing used PBMCs or T cells enriched from blood (not recorded which). This sequence was found in a woman aged 30 to 39 with acute COVID-19.

The CDR3, as DNA: TGTGCCAGCAGCATCCACAGGGGAGATACGCAGTATTTT. This sequence encodes CASSIHRGDTQYF. This chain joins TRBV11-3 and TRBJ2-3; 7 bases match TRBD1. Per germline, CDR1 SGHNT and CDR2 YENEEA. The length of the CDR3 is 13 residues. Trimming at V came to 5 bases and at J to 5 bases, leaving 4 bases not matched to a gene.